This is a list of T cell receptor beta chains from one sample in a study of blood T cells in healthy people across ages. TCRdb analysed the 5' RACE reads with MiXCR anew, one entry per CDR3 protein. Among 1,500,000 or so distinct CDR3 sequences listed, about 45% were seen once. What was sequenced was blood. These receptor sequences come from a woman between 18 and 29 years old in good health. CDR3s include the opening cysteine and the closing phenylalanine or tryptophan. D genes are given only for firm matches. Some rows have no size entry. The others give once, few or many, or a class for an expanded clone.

CASSELAGGPETQYF TGTGCCAGCAGTGAACTAGCGGGGGGGCCAGAGACCCAGTACTTC - TRBJ2-5 TRBD2 TRBV6-1
CSGLGGGNTEAFF TGCAGCGGCCTGGGTGGGGGGAACACTGAAGCTTTCTTT few TRBJ1-1 - TRBV29-1
CSESGTSGTDTQYF TGCAGCGAGTCCGGGACTAGCGGCACAGATACGCAGTATTTT few TRBJ2-3 TRBD2 TRBV29-1
CSARDGTTPQETQYF TGCAGTGCTAGAGATGGGACTACCCCCCAAGAGACCCAGTACTTC - TRBJ2-5 TRBD2 TRBV20-1
CASNERGTFSTEAFF TGTGCCAGCAACGAACGCGGGACATTCAGCACTGAAGCTTTCTTT once TRBJ1-1 - TRBV6-2/TRBV6-3
CSSSIRTSGGLGEQFF TGTTCCAGCAGTATCCGGACTAGCGGGGGGTTGGGTGAGCAGTTCTTC - TRBJ2-1 TRBD2 TRBV12-3/TRBV12-4
CARGDRGSDTQYF TGTGCCAGAGGGGACCGGGGCTCAGATACGCAGTATTTT few TRBJ2-3 - TRBV2
CASSLPPLTLPDTQYF TGTGCCAGCAGCTTACCCCCCCTCACTCTCCCAGATACGCAGTATTTT few TRBJ2-3 - TRBV7-6
CASSFTGGRGYTF TGTGCCAGCAGTTTTACGGGAGGGCGCGGCTACACCTTC once TRBJ1-2 - TRBV12-3/TRBV12-4
CASRLSGGRDYGYTF TGTGCCAGCAGGTTGAGCGGGGGGCGCGACTATGGCTACACCTTC few TRBJ1-2 - TRBV7-9
CASSDQGLGYTF TGTGCCAGCAGTGATCAAGGTCTGGGCTACACCTTC - TRBJ1-2 - TRBV25-1
CASSLAGGRESDTQYF TGTGCCAGCAGCTTAGCGGGCGGGAGGGAGTCAGATACGCAGTATTTT - TRBJ2-3 TRBD2 TRBV7-2
CASSPPGWTGKDNQPQHF TGTGCCAGCTCACCACCGGGTTGGACAGGGAAAGACAATCAGCCCCAGCATTTT - TRBJ1-5 TRBD1 TRBV18
CASSPWRSSYEQYF TGTGCCAGCAGCCCCTGGAGGAGCTCCTACGAGCAGTACTTC many TRBJ2-7 - TRBV27
CASSPGGCGYTF TGTGCCAGCAGTCCCGGGGGGTGTGGCTACACCTTC once TRBJ1-2 - TRBV12-3/TRBV12-4
CASSFYGSGADVLTF TGTGCCAGCAGCTTTTATGGCTCTGGGGCCGACGTCCTGACTTTC - TRBJ2-6 - TRBV7-2
CASSTRDDYGYTF TGTGCCAGCAGCACAAGGGATGACTATGGCTACACCTTC - TRBJ1-2 - TRBV12-3/TRBV12-4
CSVKGQGPYEQYF TGCAGCGTCAAGGGACAGGGGCCCTACGAGCAGTACTTC - TRBJ2-7 TRBD1 TRBV29-1
CASSQGIGQAWVNTEAFF TGCGCCAGCAGCCAGGGAATCGGACAGGCTTGGGTAAACACTGAAGCTTTCTTT - TRBJ1-1 TRBD1 TRBV4-3
CASSQERTPYDEQYF TGCGCCAGCAGCCAAGAACGGACTCCTTACGATGAGCAGTACTTC once TRBJ2-7 - TRBV4-3
CASSLVNRGQETQYF TGCGCCAGCAGCTTGGTTAACAGGGGGCAAGAGACCCAGTACTTC - TRBJ2-5 TRBD1 TRBV5-1
CASSLVNTYTGELFF TGTGCCAGCAGCTTAGTCAACACCTACACCGGGGAGCTGTTTTTT few TRBJ2-2 - TRBV7-9
CASSYDPTGNEQFF TGCGCCAGCAGCTATGACCCGACGGGTAATGAGCAGTTCTTC - TRBJ2-1 - TRBV4-3
CASSSRGTGQETQYF TGTGCCAGCAGCTCCCGAGGGACAGGGCAAGAGACCCAGTACTTC few TRBJ2-5 TRBD1 TRBV7-9
CASSLGLRTGTTDTQYF TGTGCCAGCAGCTTAGGCTTACGGACAGGGACCACAGATACGCAGTATTTT - TRBJ2-3 TRBD1 TRBV7-8
CASSLVQGHTDAQYF TGTGCCAGCAGCTTGGTACAGGGACACACAGATGCGCAGTATTTT - TRBJ2-3 - TRBV5-6
CASSYAGADGFNYGYTF TGTGCCAGCAGTTACGCGGGGGCGGACGGCTTCAACTATGGCTACACCTTC - TRBJ1-2 - TRBV6-5
CAWTLGEKLFF TGTGCCTGGACGTTGGGGGAAAAACTGTTTTTT - TRBJ1-4 - TRBV30
CASTARKETQYF TGTGCCAGCACCGCCAGAAAAGAGACCCAGTACTTC few TRBJ2-5 - TRBV5-8
CASSPFGYSYNEQFF TGTGCCAGCAGCCCTTTTGGGTACTCCTACAATGAGCAGTTCTTC - TRBJ2-1 - TRBV9
CASSYGGSIPYEQYF TGTGCCAGCAGTTACGGCGGGAGTATTCCCTACGAGCAGTACTTC - TRBJ2-7 TRBD2 TRBV6-6
CATSDPGRAESYTF TGTGCCACCAGTGACCCCGGACGCGCGGAGAGCTACACCTTC few TRBJ1-2 - TRBV24-1
CASGLVSGGITGELFF TGTGCTAGTGGTTTGGTATCTGGGGGCATCACCGGGGAGCTGTTTTTT - TRBJ2-2 - TRBV12-5
CSVEGDAYGYTF TGCAGCGTTGAAGGTGATGCTTATGGCTACACCTTC many TRBJ1-2 - TRBV29-1
CASSLPGGNGQYF TGTGCCAGCAGTCTACCCGGGGGTAATGGGCAGTACTTC - TRBJ2-5 - TRBV6-6
CASSPRASYNEQFF TGTGCCAGCAGCCCGCGGGCCAGTTACAATGAGCAGTTCTTC - TRBJ2-1 - TRBV11-1
CASSVGRRTTEAFF TGTGCCAGCAGCGTGGGCCGGAGAACCACTGAAGCTTTCTTT few TRBJ1-1 - TRBV7-9
CASSLDWRTEAFF TGTGCCAGCAGTTTAGATTGGAGGACTGAAGCTTTCTTT - TRBJ1-1 - TRBV12-3/TRBV12-4
CASRPERGGRETQYF TGTGCCAGCAGGCCTGAGCGGGGGGGCCGTGAGACCCAGTACTTC - TRBJ2-5 TRBD2 TRBV12-3/TRBV12-4
CASSQGLLDTQYF TGTGCCAGCAGCCAGGGACTTCTAGATACGCAGTATTTT - TRBJ2-3 - TRBV3-1
CASSLYGTGVYNSPLHF TGTGCCAGCAGTTTATACGGGACAGGGGTTTATAATTCACCCCTCCACTTT - TRBJ1-6 TRBD1 TRBV27